This paragraph covers one T cell receptor beta chain sequence. This entry comes from a study of technical replicates of blood from a few donors. The CDR3 totals 15 residues. Germline V gene data show CDR1 as SGHRS and CDR2 as YFSETQ. The V gene end was trimmed by 4 bases and the J gene end by 5 bases; junction bases not matched to a gene: 11. Sequenced by immunoSEQ multiplex PCR; TCRdb stores in-frame clones only, minus some. The sample contains under 100,000 clones, approximately 95% of which appear only once. The TCR was taken from a human donor in good health. Sample: T cells isolated from PBMCs. V and J are TRBV5-1 and TRBJ2-5; 7 bases line up with TRBD2. Here the CDR3 DNA reads TGCGCCAGCAGCGCGGGGGTGATTGGGAGGGAGACCCAGTACTTC. Translated, it gives CASSAGVIGRETQYF.